This TCR beta chain was observed in a study of Graves' ophthalmopathy and Graves' hyperthyroidism. Study in general: At the time of initial diagnosis and before any treatment, peripheral blood was collected. Study observations and caveats: Distinction of ophthalmopathy from stable hyperthyroidism by a 13-signature model reached approximately 88% sensitivity and roughly 78% specificity. Clonotypes were expanded in thyroid at above 0.001 frequency, and most also appeared in blood.

As concerns this clonotype: As yet, its antigen is unknown.

The CDR3 sequence is 10 residues long. CDR1 and CDR2 from the germline V gene are SQVTM and ANQGSEA. Researchers took RNA transcripts and amplified TCR beta CDR3 regions from them. Second-round multiplex PCR followed a first-round RT-PCR using HTBI primers. TCRdb itself ran the multiplex PCR reads through MiXCR, one entry per CDR3 protein. This sample carries about 660,000 distinct CDR3 sequences, over 40% of them seen once, and the ten largest clones take about 3.3%. Moderately to severely active ophthalmopathy under 3 months, CAS at least 3, NOSPECS at least 4. The chain couples TRBV29-1 to TRBJ1-2, with D possibly matching TRBD1 (5 bases). The sequencing sample was made of peripheral blood. The origin of this receptor is an adult man with Graves' ophthalmopathy. The CDR3 loop reads CSYSGNGYTF. In nucleotides, the CDR3 is TGCAGTTACTCAGGGAACGGCTACACCTTC.